What follows are 28 T cell receptor beta chains derived from one specimen sequenced in a study of spatial heterogeneity in lung cancer. TCRdb called the 5' RACE reads again in MiXCR, with one record for every CDR3 protein. The sample contains 5,200 or so distinct CDR3 sequences, 7.8% of which appear only once. For these receptors, no antigen is known. Study results and caveats: In tumors, expanded intratumoral alpha and beta TCR counts tracked mutation counts.

The time point here: sample taken at primary tumor resection. This specimen consisted of lung tumor tissue, obtained at surgery. The receptors originated from a female donor with early-stage non-small cell lung cancer.

This clonotype counts as medium-sized. This chain connects TRBV21-1 to TRBJ2-7. TRBV21-1 is an annotated pseudogene. The CDR3 extends over 16 amino acids. This CDR3 reads CASSKFRYARAYEQYF. As DNA, the CDR3 is TGTGCCAGCAGCAAATTCAGATACGCCAGAGCCTACGAGCAGTACTTC.

In its sample, this clonotype was seen many times. The chain uses TRBV4-1 and TRBJ1-4; perhaps TRBD1 as D (5 bases). V lost 7 bases and J 8 bases, leaving 14 bases between the germline ends. Germline CDR1 is MGHRA and CDR2 is YSYEKL. The CDR3 covers 13 residues. The DNA of the CDR3 is TGCGCCAGCAAGAGAGGGGATGGCGAAAAACTGTTTTTT. Amino acid sequence: CASKRGDGEKLFF.

Only a few counts were recorded for this clonotype. This rearrangement joins TRBV20-1 to TRBJ2-2; a possible D gene is TRBD2 (5 bases). Germline CDR1 is DFQATT and CDR2 is SNEGSKA (reference sequence). The V gene lost 3 bases and the J gene lost 4 bases, with 12 bases spanning the gap. This CDR3 comprises 14 residues. The CDR3 is CSASGLAGTGELFF. The CDR3 DNA reads TGCAGTGCTAGTGGGCTAGCAGGCACCGGGGAGCTGTTTTTT.

The table lists this clonotype with many counts. The V gene is TRBV20-1, the J gene TRBJ1-2; D perhaps matches TRBD1 (5 bases). The CDR3 has 15 residues. CDR1 is DFQATT, CDR2 SNEGSKA, per germline (reference sequence). V was clipped by 5 bases and J by 3 bases, with 19 bases between them. CDR3 in amino acids: CSAPVGLSLDYGYTF. CDR3 sequence (DNA): TGCAGTGCTCCCGTGGGACTGTCCCTTGACTATGGCTACACCTTC.

This chain joins TRBV4-1 and TRBJ1-2; the match to TRBD1 covers 7 bases. V was pared by 4 bases and J by 4 bases, with 9 bases of the junction left unmatched. CDR1 is MGHRA, CDR2 YSYEKL, per germline. The CDR3 is made up of 15 amino acids. The CDR3 DNA reads as TGCGCCAGCAGCCGAGAGACAGGGATTGGCTATGGCTACACCTTC. Translation: CASSRETGIGYGYTF.

Within the sample, this clonotype is medium-sized. V and J are TRBV27 and TRBJ2-1; 8 positions agree with TRBD1. Unmatched junction bases numbered 8, after V lost 3 bases and J lost 7 bases. Germline values: CDR1 MNHEY, CDR2 SMNVEV (reference sequence). This CDR3 comprises 15 residues. CDR3 loop: CASSLWQGAGNEQFF. CDR3 DNA: TGTGCCAGCAGTTTGTGGCAGGGGGCGGGGAATGAGCAGTTCTTC.

This clonotype is termed medium-sized. This chain uses TRBV7-9 with TRBJ2-7, with 8 bases aligning to TRBD2. The J segment lost 0 bases and the V segment lost 4 bases, leaving 14 bases of the junction unmatched. The germline V gene encodes CDR1 SEHNR and CDR2 FQNEAQ (reference sequence). The CDR3 contains 18 residues. The CDR3 region has the DNA TGTGCCAGCAGCTCTACAACCTTGACTAGCGACTTCTCCTACGAGCAGTACTTC. Protein sequence: CASSSTTLTSDFSYEQYF. The entire variable domain, with the rest obtained from reference TRBV7-9 and TRBJ2-7, is as follows: DTGVSQNPRHKITKRGQNVTFRCDPISEHNRLYWYRQTLGQGPEFLTYFQNEAQLEKSRLLSDRFSAERPKGSFSTLEIQRTEQGDSAMYLCASSSTTLTSDFSYEQYFGPGTRLTVT.

This clonotype was observed many times. In DNA form, the CDR3 reads TGTGCCAGCAGCCAGTCAGGTTCTAACACTGAAGCTTTCTTT. This translates into CASSQSGSNTEAFF. The chain uses TRBV3-1 and TRBJ1-1; D not resolved. The CDR3 totals 14 residues. The germline V gene encodes CDR1 LGHDT and CDR2 YNNKEL (reference sequence). The V end lost 3 bases, the J end lost 2 bases, and 10 bases lay between the germline ends.

By frequency in the sample, this clonotype is medium-sized. The genes are TRBV20-1 and TRBJ2-5; no clear D gene. CDR3 length: 13 amino acids. Germline V CDR1 and CDR2: DFQATT, SNEGSKA (reference sequence). Deletions cut 0 bases from V and 1 base from J, with 6 bases between. The CDR3 here is CSARENFQETQYF. The CDR3 region has the DNA TGCAGTGCTAGAGAGAACTTCCAAGAGACCCAGTACTTC.

This clonotype was seen a few times. The chain recombines TRBV4-2 with TRBJ2-7, with 7 bases that match TRBD2. In germline, CDR1 is LGHNA, CDR2 YNFKEQ. Trimming removed 0 bases from V and 5 bases from J; junction bases left unmatched: 4. The CDR3 is 14 amino acids. CDR3 coding DNA: TGTGCCAGCAGCCAAGATGGACGGGGGGACGAGCAGTACTTC. Translating gives CASSQDGRGDEQYF.

This clonotype was picked up many times. The chain joins TRBV6-2 or TRBV6-3 to TRBJ2-2, with 9 bases fitting TRBD1. The germline V gene encodes CDR1 MNHEY and CDR2 SVGEGT. Trimming at V came to 5 bases and at J to 5 bases, leaving 12 bases not matched to a gene. The CDR3 sequence is 17 residues long. The CDR3 nucleotides are TGTGCCAGCAGTGGTGGACAGGGGAGGGGGCGGACCGGGGAGCTGTTTTTT. Translated, it gives CASSGGQGRGRTGELFF.

The sample holds a few counts of this clonotype. This chain links TRBV6-2 or TRBV6-3 with TRBJ1-5; D is possibly TRBD1 (6 bases). Germline values: CDR1 MNHEY, CDR2 SVGEGT. There are 14 residues in the CDR3. V lost 2 bases to trimming and J lost 7 bases, with 12 bases between them. The CDR3 loop is CASSYPSQGQPQHF. CDR3 in DNA: TGTGCCAGCAGTTACCCCAGTCAGGGGCAGCCCCAGCATTTT.

This clonotype came up many times. The J gene is TRBJ1-1, the V gene TRBV6-2 or TRBV6-3; 7 bases map to TRBD1. The CDR3 is 15 amino acids. V shed 8 bases, J shed 1 base, and the junction held 10 bases outside the gene matches. Germline CDR1 and CDR2: MNHEY and SVGEGT. The CDR3 coding sequence is TGTGCCAGCCTTCCCACAGGGGCTGGGAACACTGAAGCTTTCTTT. It is translated as CASLPTGAGNTEAFF.

This clonotype was seen a few times. The chain employs TRBV6-5 and TRBJ2-7; D unclear. Trimming shortened V by 6 bases and J by 3 bases, and 6 bases separated the two germline ends. This CDR3 spans 11 amino acids. CDR1 and CDR2 (germline): MNHEY, SVGAGI. CDR3 protein: CASSSFYEQYF. The CDR3 nucleotides read TGTGCCAGCAGCTCGTTCTACGAGCAGTACTTC.

The rearrangement uses TRBV9 and TRBJ2-7; no reliable D call. The germline V gene encodes CDR1 SGDLS and CDR2 YYNGEE. V lost 0 bases, J lost 5 bases, and 12 bases lay in between. CDR3 size: 14 residues. The CDR3 DNA sequence: TGTGCCAGCAGCGTAGACCCCCGGCAGGACGAGCAGTACTTC. This gives the protein CASSVDPRQDEQYF.

This clonotype was seen ten or more times. This chain connects TRBV7-2 to TRBJ2-7, with TRBD1 matching over 8 bases. The ends lost 5 bases at V and 4 bases at J; junction bases unmatched: 4. The germline V gene has CDR1 SGHTA and CDR2 FQGNSA. This CDR3 is built from 13 residues. Here the CDR3 DNA reads TGTGCCAGCAGCGGACAGGGAAGATACGAGCAGTACTTC. Translating it yields CASSGQGRYEQYF.

This clonotype is medium-sized. The chain is built from TRBV6-2 or TRBV6-3 and TRBJ2-2; D possibly corresponds to TRBD1 (6 bases). V was pared by 6 bases and J by 5 bases, with 19 bases between. The CDR3 sequence is 16 residues long. Germline values: CDR1 MNHEY, CDR2 SVGEGT. The chain's CDR3 is CASSHSRGGVTGELFF. For the CDR3, the DNA is TGTGCCAGCAGCCACAGCCGAGGGGGTGTGACCGGGGAGCTGTTTTTT.

By proportion, this clonotype is medium-sized. This sequence joins TRBV29-1 and TRBJ1-1; 7 bases align to TRBD1. Germline loops: CDR1 SQVTM, CDR2 ANQGSEA. V lost 6 bases to trimming and J lost 0 bases; unmatched junction nucleotides: 4. This CDR3 has 13 amino acids. CDR3 nucleotide sequence: TGCAGCGTCGGGACAGCCTTGAACACTGAAGCTTTCTTT. Its translation is CSVGTALNTEAFF.

This clonotype is medium-sized. V gene TRBV6-5 combines with J gene TRBJ2-3; D unresolved. Trimming pared 0 bases from V and 6 bases from J, leaving 4 bases between. The germline V gene encodes CDR1 MNHEY and CDR2 SVGAGI. The CDR3 consists of 12 residues. The CDR3 DNA sequence: TGTGCCAGCAGTTACTCCGGGGATACGCAGTATTTT. It translates to CASSYSGDTQYF.

V and J are TRBV24-1 and TRBJ1-3, with a possible D match to TRBD1 (5 bases). The CDR3 has 14 residues. V was cut by 4 bases and J by 1 base, with 7 bases left in between. Germline V CDR1 and CDR2: KGHDR, SFDVKD. DNA of the CDR3: TGTGCCACCAGTGAAGCAGGGTCTGGAAACACCATATATTTT. It yields the protein CATSEAGSGNTIYF.

The table lists this clonotype with many counts. The chain is built from TRBV2 and TRBJ2-1; the match to TRBD1 covers 9 bases. The CDR3 totals 14 residues. V lost 4 bases and J lost 3; bases outside the gene matches: 1. Per germline, CDR1 SNHLY and CDR2 FYNNEI. In nucleotides, the CDR3 is TGTGCCAGCAGTGGGGGACAGGGCTACAATGAGCAGTTCTTC. It encodes CASSGGQGYNEQFF. Using reference TRBV2 and TRBJ2-1 for the parts outside the CDR3, the full variable domain is EPEVTQTPSHQVTQMGQEVILRCVPISNHLYFYWYRQILGQKVEFLVSFYNNEISEKSEIFDDQFSVERPDGSNFTLKIRSTKLEDSAMYFCASSGGQGYNEQFFGPGTRLTVL.

This clonotype showed up many times. The chain is built from TRBV29-1 and TRBJ2-4, with 8 bases that match TRBD2. The ends lost 6 bases at V and 5 bases at J; junction bases unmatched: 6. This CDR3 region has 13 residues. CDR1 is SQVTM and CDR2 is ANQGSEA in the germline V gene. The CDR3: CSVPGLGQNIQYF. The CDR3 nucleotides are TGCAGCGTCCCGGGACTAGGCCAAAACATTCAGTACTTC.

This clonotype ranks as large. The chain links TRBV5-4 to TRBJ2-5; 8 bases line up with TRBD2. The trim removed 3 bases at V and 2 bases at J, leaving 6 bases unmatched. The CDR3 contains 15 residues. Germline lookup yields CDR1 SGHNT and CDR2 YYREEE (reference sequence). CDR3 bases: TGTGCCAGCAGCTCGAGGATAGCGGGGCAAGAGACCCAGTACTTC. Translating it yields CASSSRIAGQETQYF. The full variable domain, completed using reference TRBV5-4 and TRBJ2-5, is ETGVTQSPTHLIKTRGQQVTLRCSSQSGHNTVSWYQQALGQGPQFIFQYYREEENGRGNFPPRFSGLQFPNYSSELNVNALELDDSALYLCASSSRIAGQETQYFGPGTRLLVL.

This clonotype is categorized as medium-sized. The genes are TRBV10-3 and TRBJ1-2; D is unclear. The CDR3 totals 12 residues. Trimming removed 4 bases from V and 7 bases from J, with 10 bases in between. The V gene's germline CDR1 is ENHRY and CDR2 SYGVKD. The CDR3, as DNA: TGTGCCATCAGTGCGGAAGCTTCTGGCTACACCTTC. It translates to CAISAEASGYTF.

By share, this clonotype counts as medium-sized. The V call is TRBV4-2, the J call TRBJ2-5; no clear D. CDR3 size: 16 residues. Germline V gene sequence: CDR1 LGHNA, CDR2 YNFKEQ. Trimming removed 0 bases at V and 4 bases at J, with 15 bases between. The chain's CDR3 is CASSQDPLLLGETQYF. Here the CDR3 DNA reads TGTGCCAGCAGCCAAGATCCCCTATTGCTCGGAGAGACCCAGTACTTC.

In its sample, this clonotype is medium-sized. The chain recombines TRBV5-1 with TRBJ1-2; D gene ambiguous. The CDR3 is made up of 13 amino acids. V lost 0 bases and J lost 6, with 9 bases in between. Germline V CDR1 and CDR2: SGHRS, YFSETQ. The CDR3 reads CASSLVTHDGYTF. The CDR3 DNA is TGCGCCAGCAGCTTGGTTACACACGATGGCTACACCTTC.

The chain recombines TRBV5-6 with TRBJ2-1; D may match TRBD1 or TRBD2 (6 bases each). The CDR3 has 16 amino acids. CDR1 and CDR2 from the germline V gene are SGHDT and YYEEEE. V lost 3 bases, J lost 6 bases, and 19 bases lay in between. The CDR3 DNA reads TGTGCCAGCAGCTCCCTAAGGGGGGAATGGAGCAATGAGCAGTTCTTC. It yields the protein CASSSLRGEWSNEQFF.

This clonotype was seen at least ten times. The V gene is TRBV9, the J gene TRBJ2-1, with a tentative D call TRBD2 (5 bases). Germline-derived CDR1 and CDR2 are SGDLS and YYNGEE. Trimming pared 2 bases from V and 3 bases from J, leaving 12 bases between. The CDR3 totals 15 residues. CDR3 in amino acids: CASSVRETFYNEQFF. The CDR3 bases are TGTGCCAGCAGCGTCCGGGAAACTTTCTACAATGAGCAGTTCTTC. Full variable domain (remainder filled in from reference TRBV9 and TRBJ2-1): DSGVTQTPKHLITATGQRVTLRCSPRSGDLSVYWYQQSLDQGLQFLIQYYNGEERAKGNILERFSAQQFPDLHSELNLSSLELGDSALYFCASSVRETFYNEQFFGPGTRLTVL.